Listed here are 27 T cell receptor beta chains from one sample, sequenced in a study of blood T cell repertoires in COVID-19. The data were produced by immunoSEQ multiplex PCR, yet TCRdb's version contains in-frame clones alone and is incomplete. The sample records some 180,000 clones, about 93% being singletons. Sequenced sample: peripheral blood. Receptors originate from a man in his fifties or sixties with acute or convalescent COVID-19.

About this clone: Without the conserved terminal phenylalanine or tryptophan, this CDR3 likely stems from a read error. The limits of the CDR3 on the DNA are not certain, so only TCRdb's listed CDR3 is given. V is TRBV2 and J is TRBJ1-2; the table's D call TRBD1 went unverified against the DNA. The CDR3 sequence runs 8 residues, both termini included. From germline, CDR1 is SNHLY and CDR2 FYNNEI. CDR3 amino acids: CASRGRTA.

CDR3 protein: CSVYRGRTEAFF. CDR3 coding DNA: TGCAGCGTTTACAGGGGGCGAACTGAAGCTTTCTTT. V is TRBV29-1 and J is TRBJ1-1; 9 bases are shared with TRBD1. Germline V lookup: CDR1 SQVTM, CDR2 ANQGSEA. The CDR3 runs 12 residues. Germline trimming cut 5 bases from V and 5 bases from J; bases unmatched to any gene: 3.

V is TRBV28 and J is TRBJ2-3; 7 nucleotides align to TRBD1. Trimming removed 5 bases from V and 2 bases from J; junction bases left unmatched: 10. Germline V gives CDR1 MDHEN, CDR2 SYDVKM. This CDR3 has 16 residues. The CDR3 coding sequence is TGTGCCAGCAGTCAGATCGGGACAGTTCTCACAGATACGCAGTATTTT. Translation: CASSQIGTVLTDTQYF.

The CDR3 is CASTLGTSNTEAFF. The CDR3 nucleotides read TGTGCCAGCACTCTGGGGACATCGAACACTGAAGCTTTCTTT. V usage is TRBV6-5 and J usage is TRBJ1-1; D is perhaps TRBD1 (6 bases). The germline V gene has CDR1 MNHEY and CDR2 SVGAGI. Trimming took 7 bases from V and 1 from J, leaving 13 bases between them. The CDR3 consists of 14 residues.

The chain employs TRBV5-6 and TRBJ2-1; 9 bases fit TRBD2. With V trimmed by 0 bases and J by 2 bases, 3 bases remained unmatched. Germline CDR1 is SGHDT and CDR2 is YYEEEE. The CDR3 length is 16 residues. For the CDR3, the DNA is TGTGCCAGCAGCTTGGTTGGCGGGGGGGCCTACAATGAGCAGTTCTTC. It codes for CASSLVGGGAYNEQFF.

This chain uses TRBV19 with TRBJ1-5, with 7 bases lining up with TRBD1. CDR3 length equals 15 residues. Per the germline V gene, CDR1 is LNHDA and CDR2 is SQIVND (reference sequence). The ends lost 6 bases at V and 5 bases at J; junction bases unmatched: 10. The DNA for the CDR3 is TGTGCCAGTAGGCTACGGGACAGACCCGATCAGCCCCAGCATTTT. Amino acids: CASRLRDRPDQPQHF.

This chain uses TRBV6-4 with TRBJ1-1, with D possibly TRBD1 on 6 matching bases. CDR1 is MRHNA and CDR2 is SNTAGT in the germline V gene. The CDR3 sequence is 13 residues long. The V gene lost 5 bases and the J gene lost 5 bases, with 12 bases spanning the gap. In DNA form, the CDR3 reads TGTGCCAGCAGTAGGACAGAAGAGACTGAAGCTTTCTTT. This translates into CASSRTEETEAFF.

The V gene is TRBV5-8, the J gene TRBJ2-7; D is possibly TRBD1 (5 bases). Germline V CDR1 and CDR2: SGHTS, YDEGEE. V lost 1 base and J lost 2, with 13 bases in between. The CDR3 length is 15 residues. The CDR3 DNA reads TGTGCCAGCAGCTTGTCCCCGACAGACACCTACGAGCAGTACGTC. Protein product: CASSLSPTDTYEQYV.

The chain employs TRBV18 and TRBJ2-2, with 9 positions matching TRBD1. The length of the CDR3 is 15 residues. V shed 4 bases and J 3 bases; nucleotides not matched to a gene: 3. Germline V gene lookup returns CDR1 KGHSH and CDR2 LQKENI. Here the CDR3 DNA reads TGTGCCAGCTCACTACGGACAGGGGACACCGGGGAGCTGTTTTTT. As protein: CASSLRTGDTGELFF.

Concerning this clone itself: Other DNA sequences from this sample encode an identical CDR3 as well. The V and J genes are TRBV4-3 and TRBJ2-1; TRBD2 matches at 10 bases. V gave up 5 bases and J gave up 2 bases; unmatched junction bases: 3. Germline lookup yields CDR1 LGHNA and CDR2 YSLEER. CDR3 length: 15 residues. CDR3 in DNA: TGCGCCAGCAGCACGCTAGCGGGGGCCTACAATGAGCAGTTCTTC. This sequence encodes CASSTLAGAYNEQFF.

A single count supports this clone. The chain carries TRBV6-5 and TRBJ1-2; possible D gene TRBD1, 5 bases. Germline V gene sequence: CDR1 MNHEY, CDR2 SVGAGI. The CDR3 is 14 amino acids. V lost 6 bases, J lost 4 bases, and 15 bases lay in between. The CDR3 DNA follows: TGTGCCAGCAGGATACAGGCTGCTGGCTATGGCTACACCTTC. Its protein product is CASRIQAAGYGYTF.

The rearrangement uses TRBV5-4 and TRBJ2-5; D might be TRBD2 (6 bases). This CDR3 comprises 14 residues. The germline V and J ends were trimmed by 4 bases and 9 bases, with 19 bases remaining between them. The germline V gene has CDR1 SGHNT and CDR2 YYREEE (reference sequence). Here the CDR3 reads CASSGGLLGLAQYF. The CDR3 DNA sequence: TGTGCCAGCAGCGGAGGACTATTGGGGCTGGCCCAGTACTTC.

The table lists this clone with a few counts. The rearrangement uses TRBV7-9 and TRBJ1-1, with D maybe TRBD1 (6 bases). Germline CDR1 and CDR2: SEHNR and FQNEAQ (reference sequence). Trimming cost V 7 bases and J 8 bases, with 14 bases left between them. The CDR3 contains 12 residues. CDR3 residues: CASIVIRGEAFF. Here the CDR3 DNA reads TGTGCCAGCATCGTGATCAGGGGAGAAGCTTTCTTT.

This clone came up a few times. The chain joins TRBV5-4 to TRBJ2-2, with 7 nucleotides matching TRBD1. The CDR3 extends over 15 amino acids. V lost 0 bases and J lost 6; bases outside the gene matches: 5. Germline V gives CDR1 SGHNT, CDR2 YYREEE (reference sequence). The CDR3 DNA reads TGTGCCAGCAGCTTGGGACGAACAGGGGCCGGGGAGCTGTTTTTT. The encoded protein is CASSLGRTGAGELFF.

V usage is TRBV18 and J usage is TRBJ2-1; 7 nucleotides align to TRBD1. The J segment lost 5 bases and the V segment lost 4 bases, leaving 8 bases of the junction unmatched. The germline V gene has CDR1 KGHSH and CDR2 LQKENI. The CDR3 runs 15 residues. The CDR3 DNA sequence: TGTGCCAGCTCACTGACAGGGTTAGCTAACAATGAGCAGTTCTTC. Encoded protein: CASSLTGLANNEQFF.

The chain is built from TRBV18 and TRBJ1-2; tentatively, D is TRBD1 (6 bases). Germline V gives CDR1 KGHSH, CDR2 LQKENI. V lost 3 bases and J 4 bases, leaving 18 bases between the germline ends. CDR3 length: 16 residues. CDR3 DNA: TGTGCCAGCTCACCCGACAGGCCGCACGAGGGCTATGGCTACACCTTC. It encodes CASSPDRPHEGYGYTF.

The rearrangement joins TRBV11-2 to TRBJ1-2; possible D gene TRBD1, 5 bases. This CDR3 comprises 16 residues. V was clipped by 4 bases and J by 10 bases, with 25 bases between them. Germline assignment: CDR1 SGHAT and CDR2 FQNNGV. The chain's CDR3 is CASSSVRSSQGSDYTF. The CDR3 DNA reads TGTGCCAGCAGCTCCGTAAGGTCGAGTCAGGGAAGTGACTACACCTTC.

CDR3 bases: TGTGCCAGCACCCCAAGTCTACCCGGGACTGGGGGTTCACCCCTCCACTTT. Translation gives CASTPSLPGTGGSPLHF. The V call is TRBV4-2, the J call TRBJ1-6, with a possible D match to TRBD1 (5 bases). V lost 7 bases, J lost 9 bases, and 25 bases lay in between. Germline CDR1 LGHNA, CDR2 YNFKEQ. The CDR3 is 17 residues long.

This chain joins TRBV7-2 and TRBJ1-1, with D unresolved. CDR1 SGHTA and CDR2 FQGNSA come from the germline V gene. The CDR3 length is 15 residues. Trimming took 4 bases from V and 4 from J, leaving 16 bases between them. The CDR3: CASSSNPLVSTEAFF. CDR3 bases: TGTGCCAGCAGCTCCAACCCATTAGTTAGCACTGAAGCTTTCTTT.

The rearrangement joins TRBV7-9 to TRBJ2-7; D may be TRBD1 (5 bases). Germline CDR1 SEHNR, CDR2 FQNEAQ (reference sequence). The length of the CDR3 is 16 residues. Trimming left V 5 bases short and J 2 bases short, with 19 bases between. The CDR3 DNA sequence: TGTGCCAGCAGCGTTACGGATCCGACAGTGGCCTACGAGCAGTACTTC. Translation: CASSVTDPTVAYEQYF.

The chain has TRBV19 and TRBJ2-2; D is undetermined. There are 11 residues in the CDR3. Germline V gene data show CDR1 as LNHDA and CDR2 as SQIVND (reference sequence). The CDR3 sequence is CVPQDTGELFF. For the CDR3, the DNA is TGTGTCCCCCAGGACACCGGGGAGCTGTTTTTT.

CDR3 in DNA: TGTGCCAGCAGCGTCGCAGGGGGCCGGTATGGCTACACCTTC. Translated: CASSVAGGRYGYTF. This chain joins TRBV9 and TRBJ1-2; 8 bases line up with TRBD1. Looked up from germline, CDR1 is SGDLS and CDR2 is YYNGEE. The CDR3 totals 14 residues. J lost 5 bases, V lost 2 bases, and 5 bases had no gene match. Variable domain in full (rest from reference TRBV9 and TRBJ1-2): DSGVTQTPKHLITATGQRVTLRCSPRSGDLSVYWYQQSLDQGLQFLIQYYNGEERAKGNILERFSAQQFPDLHSELNLSSLELGDSALYFCASSVAGGRYGYTFGSGTRLTVV.

This chain links TRBV11-1 with TRBJ2-3; D is possibly TRBD1 (6 bases). The germline V gene encodes CDR1 SGHAT and CDR2 FQDESV (reference sequence). Trimming took 5 bases from V and 2 from J, leaving 11 bases between them. The CDR3 contains 14 residues. The DNA for the CDR3 is TGTGCCAGCAGCATCAGGGGCAACACAGATACGCAGTATTTT. It is translated as CASSIRGNTDTQYF.

In this sample, this clone turned up a few times. V usage is TRBV11-2 and J usage is TRBJ1-1, with D maybe TRBD1 (6 bases). The germline CDR1 and CDR2 sequences are SGHAT and FQNNGV. V was shortened by 2 bases and J by 9 bases, with 13 bases between the two germline ends. CDR3 length: 13 amino acids. CDR3 sequence (DNA): TGTGCCAGCAGCTTAAAAGGGGGAATGAAAGCTTTCTTT. Its translation: CASSLKGGMKAFF. Drawing the rest from reference TRBV11-2 and TRBJ1-1, the complete variable domain is EAGVAQSPRYKIIEKRQSVAFWCNPISGHATLYWYQQILGQGPKLLIQFQNNGVVDDSQLPKDRFSAERLKGVDSTLKIQPAKLEDSAVYLCASSLKGGMKAFFGQGTRLTVV.

This sequence joins TRBV6-2 or TRBV6-3 and TRBJ1-5; D not resolved. The CDR3 is 15 amino acids. CDR1 and CDR2 from the germline V gene are MNHEY and SVGEGT. The V end lost 2 bases, the J end lost 3 bases, and 11 bases lay between the germline ends. CDR3 protein: CASSYEAEDNQPQHF. CDR3 nucleotide sequence: TGTGCCAGCAGTTACGAGGCAGAGGACAATCAGCCCCAGCATTTT.

The J gene is TRBJ2-6, the V gene TRBV29-1, with D maybe TRBD1 (6 bases). V lost 3 bases, J lost 4 bases, and 13 bases lay in between. The CDR3 is made up of 15 amino acids. The germline gives CDR1 SQVTM, CDR2 ANQGSEA. CDR3 nucleotides: TGCAGCGTTGAGGACAGCTCTGGCGGGGCCAACGTCCTGACTTTC. It yields the protein CSVEDSSGGANVLTF.

The chain employs TRBV30 and TRBJ1-2; D is unclear. From germline, CDR1 is GTSNPN and CDR2 SVGIG (reference sequence). The V and J ends lost 1 base and 3 bases respectively, with 12 bases between them. The CDR3 runs 14 residues. CDR3 loop: CAWSAGMPDYGYTF. The CDR3 DNA reads TGTGCCTGGAGTGCGGGGATGCCGGACTATGGCTACACCTTC.